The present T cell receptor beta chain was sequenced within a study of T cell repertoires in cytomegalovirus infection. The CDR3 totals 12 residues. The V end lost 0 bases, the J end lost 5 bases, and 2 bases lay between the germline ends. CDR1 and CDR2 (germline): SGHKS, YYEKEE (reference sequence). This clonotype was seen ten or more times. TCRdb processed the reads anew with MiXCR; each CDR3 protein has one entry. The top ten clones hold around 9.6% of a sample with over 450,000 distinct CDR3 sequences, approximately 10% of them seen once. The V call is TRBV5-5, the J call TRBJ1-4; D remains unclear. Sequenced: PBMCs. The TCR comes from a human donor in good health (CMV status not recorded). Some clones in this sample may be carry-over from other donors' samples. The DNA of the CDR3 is TGTGCCAGCAGCTTGGAAAATGAAAAACTGTTTTTT. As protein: CASSLENEKLFF.